One and the same sample provided the 13 T cell receptor beta chains below, sequenced in a study of T-cell reconstitution after alpha-beta-depleted transplantation in children. Construction of the TCRbeta library involved unique molecular identifiers. TCRdb called the PCR reads again in MiXCR, with one record for every CDR3 protein. The sample includes roughly 300,000 distinct CDR3 sequences, around 10% of them seen just once. The sample consisted of peripheral blood, taken 180 days after TCRalphabeta/CD19-depleted stem cell transplant. These receptors originate from a male patient aged 2-15 years who had a stem cell transplant for chronic granulomatous disease, so the T cells may come from the graft donor.

The sample holds many counts of this clonotype. This chain connects TRBV7-7 to TRBJ2-1, with 7 bases that match TRBD2. Germline V gene sequence: CDR1 SSHAT, CDR2 FNYEAQ (reference sequence). J lost 10 bases, V lost 1 base, and 1 base had no gene match. The CDR3 length is 12 residues. CDR3 nucleotide sequence: TGTGCCAGCAGCTTAGACGGGGGGGAGCAGTTCTTC. It encodes CASSLDGGEQFF.

The sample holds a few counts of this clonotype. The chain employs TRBV29-1 and TRBJ2-7; 7 nucleotides agree with TRBD1. CDR1 and CDR2 from the germline V gene are SQVTM and ANQGSEA. The CDR3 extends over 13 amino acids. The J segment lost 7 bases and the V segment lost 7 bases, leaving 13 bases of the junction unmatched. The CDR3 loop is CSGTTSDRWEQYF. The DNA for the CDR3 is TGCAGCGGAACGACTTCGGACAGGTGGGAGCAGTACTTC.

In this sample, this clonotype turned up many times. The chain uses TRBV29-1 and TRBJ2-7; 7 bases line up with TRBD2. This CDR3 has 15 amino acids. With 7 bases clipped from V and 6 bases from J, the junction kept 18 bases outside the gene matches. Germline loops: CDR1 SQVTM, CDR2 ANQGSEA. CDR3: CSAKKAGIGRLEQYF. Written as DNA, the CDR3 is TGCAGCGCCAAAAAAGCGGGAATAGGCCGTCTCGAGCAGTACTTC.

This clonotype showed up many times. The chain employs TRBV20-1 and TRBJ2-3; TRBD2 matches 7 bases. V shed 7 bases and J 2 bases; nucleotides not matched to a gene: 12. The CDR3 has 15 residues. Germline lookup yields CDR1 DFQATT and CDR2 SNEGSKA (reference sequence). The CDR3 bases are TGCAGTGTTAGGCCACTAGCGACCAACACAGATACGCAGTATTTT. It translates to CSVRPLATNTDTQYF.

This clonotype was seen at least ten times. The DNA for the CDR3 is TGTGCCAGCACTTGGACTAGCGGGAGAAGGGAGCTGTTTTTT. This codes for CASTWTSGRRELFF. The chain employs TRBV6-5 and TRBJ2-2; 13 bases align to TRBD2. The V segment lost 7 bases and the J segment 9 bases; nucleotides outside the gene matches: 5. The germline V gene encodes CDR1 MNHEY and CDR2 SVGAGI. There are 14 residues in the CDR3.

Ten or more counts support this clonotype. The chain has TRBV7-8 and TRBJ2-1; 8 nucleotides line up with TRBD2. This CDR3 has 15 residues. Germline V gene sequence: CDR1 SGHVS, CDR2 FQNEAQ. The V gene end was trimmed by 1 base and the J gene end by 6 bases; junction bases not matched to a gene: 5. In DNA, the CDR3 is TGTGCCAGCAGCTTAGGCCCCGGGGGGGGCAATGAGCAGTTCTTC. Amino acids: CASSLGPGGGNEQFF.

This clonotype has a count of ten or more. V gene TRBV20-1 combines with J gene TRBJ2-7; D gene unclear. The CDR3 is 13 amino acids. Germline loops: CDR1 DFQATT, CDR2 SNEGSKA (reference sequence). V was trimmed by 0 bases and J by 5 bases, leaving 11 bases between them. The CDR3 DNA sequence: TGCAGTGCTAGAGAAGGGATTGAGCACGAGCAGTACTTC. It codes for CSAREGIEHEQYF.

This clonotype showed up just a few times. The CDR3 here is CASSLSPNGNIQYF. The CDR3 DNA sequence: TGTGCCAGCAGCCTATCACCAAACGGGAACATTCAGTACTTC. The V and J genes are TRBV6-1 and TRBJ2-4; D call uncertain. V was clipped by 6 bases and J by 7 bases, with 16 bases between them. The length of the CDR3 is 14 residues. CDR1 is MNHNS and CDR2 is SASEGT in the germline V gene.

The rearrangement uses TRBV6-2 or TRBV6-3 and TRBJ2-4; no firm D call. V lost 2 bases and J lost 8, with 19 bases in between. Germline assignment: CDR1 MNHEY and CDR2 SVGEGT. This CDR3 region has 16 residues. The CDR3 spells CASSYGLSGFGYIQYF. The CDR3 DNA is TGTGCCAGCAGTTACGGTTTATCTGGGTTTGGATACATTCAGTACTTC.

This clonotype occurred many times. V gene TRBV14 combines with J gene TRBJ2-2; no reliable D call. V was pared by 2 bases and J by 5 bases, with 12 bases between. Germline CDR1 SGHDN, CDR2 FVKESK. This CDR3 region has 15 residues. This CDR3 reads CASSQRHDLTGELFF. The CDR3 bases are TGTGCCAGCAGCCAACGACACGACCTGACCGGGGAGCTGTTTTTT.

This clonotype was found a few times. The chain employs TRBV6-5 and TRBJ2-3; 7 positions agree with TRBD1. This CDR3 region has 16 residues. The V segment lost 1 base and the J segment 5 bases; nucleotides outside the gene matches: 9. Germline CDR1 MNHEY, CDR2 SVGAGI. This chain's CDR3 is CASSYLQGSDVDTQYF. DNA for the CDR3: TGTGCCAGCAGTTACTTACAGGGGTCCGATGTAGATACGCAGTATTTT.

This clonotype was observed many times. The junction departs from the called germline gene at one end, perhaps through a read error. The CDR3 sequence is CASSSTSGRTPPFF. DNA of the CDR3: TGTGCCAGCAGCTCCACTAGCGGGAGGACCCCCCCGTTCTTC. V is TRBV7-9 and J is TRBJ2-7, with 12 bases identical to TRBD2. The CDR3 has 14 residues. Per germline, CDR1 SEHNR and CDR2 FQNEAQ (reference sequence).

At least ten counts were recorded for this clonotype. The CDR3 region is CATSNSGANYGYTF. In DNA form, the CDR3 reads TGTGCCACCAGTAACAGCGGAGCTAACTATGGCTACACCTTC. The chain has TRBV15 and TRBJ1-2; D gene ambiguous. Trimming shortened V by 6 bases and J by 0 bases, and 11 bases separated the two germline ends. CDR1 LNHNV and CDR2 YYDKDF come from the germline V gene (reference sequence). The CDR3 loop spans 14 amino acids.